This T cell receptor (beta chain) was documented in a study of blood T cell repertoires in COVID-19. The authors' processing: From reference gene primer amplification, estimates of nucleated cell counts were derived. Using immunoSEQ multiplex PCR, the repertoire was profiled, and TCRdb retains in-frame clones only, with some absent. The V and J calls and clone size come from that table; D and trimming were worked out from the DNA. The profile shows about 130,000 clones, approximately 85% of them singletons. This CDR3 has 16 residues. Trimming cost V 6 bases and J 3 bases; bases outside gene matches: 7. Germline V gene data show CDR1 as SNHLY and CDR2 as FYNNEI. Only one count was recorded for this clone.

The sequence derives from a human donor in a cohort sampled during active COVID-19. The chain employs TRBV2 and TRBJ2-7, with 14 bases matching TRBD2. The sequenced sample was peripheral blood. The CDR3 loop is CASSKGLAGGIYEQYF. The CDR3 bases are TGTGCCAGCAGCAAAGGACTAGCGGGGGGAATCTACGAGCAGTACTTC.